This record concerns one T cell receptor beta chain sequence. The source of the sample is a study of technical replicates of blood from a few donors. The CDR3 totals 16 residues. The V gene's germline CDR1 is SNHLY and CDR2 FYNNEI. With 7 bases clipped from V and 5 bases from J, the junction kept 13 bases outside the gene matches. TCRdb keeps only in-frame clones here, not all; method: immunoSEQ multiplex PCR. The profile shows about 59,000 clones, 93% of them singletons. The sample comprised PBMCs. This sequence joins TRBV2 and TRBJ2-5; 10 bases fit TRBD1. This receptor was obtained from a human donor in good health. Some clones in this sample may be carry-over from other donors' samples. The CDR3: CASKTNPGQGSETQYF. The DNA of the CDR3 is TGTGCCAGCAAGACAAATCCGGGACAGGGGTCCGAGACCCAGTACTTC.